This T cell receptor beta chain appears in the sequencing data of a study of monozygotic twins with inflammatory bowel disease. CDR1 is SGHTA, CDR2 FQGNSA, per germline. The CDR3 loop spans 16 amino acids. From its re-call of the 5' RACE reads, TCRdb lists each CDR3 protein once, without DNA. In total, the table holds approximately 100,000 distinct CDR3 sequences. The TCR sequence derives from a human donor with ulcerative colitis or Crohn's disease, or a healthy co-twin of an affected twin (not recorded which). The chain is built from TRBV7-2 and TRBJ2-7; TCRdb's D call of TRBD1 is untestable without DNA. Sequences were obtained from blood. The CDR3 loop is CASSPGDRGKVHEQYF.